This record concerns one T cell receptor (beta chain) sequence. The CDR3 contains 19 residues. Losses at the gene ends were 1 base for V and 0 bases for J; bases not matched to a gene: 15. Germline lookup yields CDR1 MGHRA and CDR2 YSYEKL. MiXCR, run by TCRdb on the PCR reads, gives a single entry per CDR3 protein. The sample lists about half a million distinct CDR3 sequences, roughly 25% seen once, with about 0.75% in the top ten. These data come from a study of molecular identifiers for immune sequencing clone quantification. Libraries used roughly 20,000 to 1,100,000 sorted naive CD8 T cells and 10%, 30% or 50% RNA input.

The TCR originated in a human donor in good health. Some libraries in this study had Jurkat cell RNA spiked in. V gene TRBV4-1 combines with J gene TRBJ2-7; 7 bases agree with TRBD1. The sample consisted of naive CD8+ T cells from blood, with Jurkat cell RNA spiked in. As for subset: FACS-sorted CD8+CD4-CCR7+CD45RA+ naive T cells. The DNA of the CDR3 is TGCGCCAGCAGCCAAGTTCGGTCAGGGCGTTGGGACAGCTCCTACGAGCAGTACTTC. The encoded protein is CASSQVRSGRWDSSYEQYF.